This TCR beta chain derives from a study of regulatory T cells in long-lasting Graves disease. General study results and limits: Under persistent disease, TRBV28, TRBJ1-2 and TRBJ2-5 were used preferentially.

Stated time point: newly diagnosed GD, antithyroid drugs for less than 3 months. Researchers made the TCR library from RNA that was extracted from PBMCs. Xi'an, China, was home to the endocrinology department that provided patients. Peripheral blood, at nine milliliters, went into EDTA tubes. Libraries of TCR beta came from iRepertoire HTBI primers plus Arm-PCR of CDR3 regions. From the multiplex PCR reads, TCRdb called clonotypes with MiXCR, one entry per CDR3 protein. The sample contains 350,000 to 400,000 distinct CDR3 sequences, 15% to 19% of which appear only once. On this clonotype: Its antigen is not known.

CDR3 length: 15 residues. J was trimmed by 4 bases and V by 4 bases; bases with no gene match: 7. CDR1 is MNHGY, CDR2 SVAAGI, per germline. The source was peripheral blood mononuclear cells (PBMCs), collected at new diagnosis, from a patient treated with antithyroid drugs. The chain combines TRBV6-9 with TRBJ1-2, with 9 bases that match TRBD1. The sequence derives from a female donor with Graves disease. This chain's CDR3 is CASSSQDRGSYGYTF. DNA of the CDR3: TGTGCCAGCAGTTCCCAGGACAGGGGAAGCTATGGCTACACCTTC.